This TCR beta chain appears in the sequencing data of a study of CD8 T cells in Susac syndrome. Whole-study context: Each patient with Susac syndrome, at the time of blood draw, was therapy-naive, on corticosteroids, or on intravenous immunoglobulin alone.

TEMRA cells were enriched by FACS, while CD8+ and CD4+ T cells were obtained through a negative isolation that was performed magnetically. V lost 6 bases and J lost 6; bases outside the gene matches: 12. CDR3 length: 16 residues. Per germline, CDR1 MNHEY and CDR2 SVGEGT. The RNA, about 0.5 to 1 ug, was put through reverse transcription using random hexamers. Across 54 Vbeta and 13 Jbeta, TCR beta CDR3 was amplified with immunoSEQ multiplex PCR. TCRdb re-derived calls from the immunoSEQ multiplex PCR reads in MiXCR, one entry per CDR3 protein. The data contain over 150,000 distinct CDR3 sequences, 95% to 97% of them singletons.

The receptor comes from a human donor with Susac syndrome. Material for sequencing was CD4+ T cells from PBMCs. The chain couples TRBV6-2 or TRBV6-3 to TRBJ2-1; TRBD2 agrees at 9 bases. The CDR3 bases are TGTGCCAGCAGCCCGACTGGACTAGCGCTTACCAATGAGCAGTTCTTC. Protein sequence: CASSPTGLALTNEQFF.